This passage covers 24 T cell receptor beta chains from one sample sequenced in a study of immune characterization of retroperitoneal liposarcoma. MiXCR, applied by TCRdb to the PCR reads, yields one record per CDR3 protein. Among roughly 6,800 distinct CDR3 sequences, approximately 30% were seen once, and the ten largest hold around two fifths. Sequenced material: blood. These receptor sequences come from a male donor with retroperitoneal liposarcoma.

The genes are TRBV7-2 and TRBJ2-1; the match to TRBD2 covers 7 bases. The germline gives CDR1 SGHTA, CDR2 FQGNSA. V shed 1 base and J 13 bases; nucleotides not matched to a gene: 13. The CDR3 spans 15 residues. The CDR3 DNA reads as TGTGCCAGCAGCTTAGATGGACCTTGGCGGGAGACCCAGTTCTTC. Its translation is CASSLDGPWRETQFF. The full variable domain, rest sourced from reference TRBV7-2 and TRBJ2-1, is GAGVSQSPSNKVTEKGKDVELRCDPISGHTALYWYRQSLGQGLEFLIYFQGNSAPDKSGLPSDRFSAERTGGSVSTLTIQRTQQEDSAVYLCASSLDGPWRETQFFGPGTRLTVL.

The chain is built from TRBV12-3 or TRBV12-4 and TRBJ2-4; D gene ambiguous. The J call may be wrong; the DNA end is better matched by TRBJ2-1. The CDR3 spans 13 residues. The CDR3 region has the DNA TGTGCCAGCAGTTTATCAGAGCTCGGCGAGCAGTTCTTC. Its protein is CASSLSELGEQFF.

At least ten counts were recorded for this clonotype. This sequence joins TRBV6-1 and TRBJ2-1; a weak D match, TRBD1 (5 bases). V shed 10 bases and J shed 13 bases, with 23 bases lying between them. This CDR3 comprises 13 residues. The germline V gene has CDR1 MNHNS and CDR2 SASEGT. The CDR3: CANRQYPQETQFF. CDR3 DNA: TGTGCCAACCGACAGTACCCACAAGAGACCCAGTTCTTC.

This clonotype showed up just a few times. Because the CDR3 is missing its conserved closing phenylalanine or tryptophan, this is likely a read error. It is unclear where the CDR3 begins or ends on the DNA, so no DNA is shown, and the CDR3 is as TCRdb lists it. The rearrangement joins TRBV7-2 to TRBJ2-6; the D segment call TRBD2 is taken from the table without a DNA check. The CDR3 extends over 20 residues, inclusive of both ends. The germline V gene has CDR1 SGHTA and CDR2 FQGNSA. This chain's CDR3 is CASSLGGLRAPPYNEQFFGP.

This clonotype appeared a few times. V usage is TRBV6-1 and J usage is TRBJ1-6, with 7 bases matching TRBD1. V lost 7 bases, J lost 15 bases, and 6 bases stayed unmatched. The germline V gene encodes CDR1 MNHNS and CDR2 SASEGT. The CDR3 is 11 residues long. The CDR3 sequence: CASIGTVRLHF. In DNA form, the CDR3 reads TGTGCCAGCATTGGGACAGTGCGCCTCCACTTT.

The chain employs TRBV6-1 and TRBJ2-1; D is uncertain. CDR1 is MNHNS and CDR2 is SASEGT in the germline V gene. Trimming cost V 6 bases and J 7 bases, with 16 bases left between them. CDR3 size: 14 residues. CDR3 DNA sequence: TGTGCCAGCAGCTACGGACCCCGGGTTAATGAGCAGTTCTTC. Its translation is CASSYGPRVNEQFF.

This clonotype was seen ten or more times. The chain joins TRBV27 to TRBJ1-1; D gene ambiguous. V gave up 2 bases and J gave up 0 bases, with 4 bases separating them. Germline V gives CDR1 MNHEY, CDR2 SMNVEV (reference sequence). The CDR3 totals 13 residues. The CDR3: CASSLLLNTEAFF. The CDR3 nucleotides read TGTGCCAGCAGTTTACTCCTGAACACTGAAGCTTTCTTT.

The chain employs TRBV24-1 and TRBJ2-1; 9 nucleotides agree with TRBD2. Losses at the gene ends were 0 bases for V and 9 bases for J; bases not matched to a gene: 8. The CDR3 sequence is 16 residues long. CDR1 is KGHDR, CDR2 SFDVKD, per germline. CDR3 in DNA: TGTGCCACCAGTGATTTGGGCGGGAGGGGAGGGAGTGAGCAGTTCTTC. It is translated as CATSDLGGRGGSEQFF.

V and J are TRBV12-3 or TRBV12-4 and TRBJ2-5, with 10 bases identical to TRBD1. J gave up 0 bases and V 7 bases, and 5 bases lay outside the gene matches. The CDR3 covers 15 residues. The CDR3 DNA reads TGTGCCAGCACACCGGGACAGGGGTACCAAGAGACCCAGTACTTC. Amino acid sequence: CASTPGQGYQETQYF.

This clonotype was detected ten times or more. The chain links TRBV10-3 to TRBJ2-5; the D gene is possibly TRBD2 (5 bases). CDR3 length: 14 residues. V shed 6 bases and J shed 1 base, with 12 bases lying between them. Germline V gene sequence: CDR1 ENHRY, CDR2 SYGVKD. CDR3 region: CAIRDSVPQETQYF. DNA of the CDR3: TGTGCCATCAGGGATAGCGTACCCCAAGAGACCCAGTACTTC.

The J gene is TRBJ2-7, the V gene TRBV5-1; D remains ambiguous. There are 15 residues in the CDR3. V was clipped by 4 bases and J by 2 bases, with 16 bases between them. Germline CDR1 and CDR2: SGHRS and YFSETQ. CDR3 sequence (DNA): TGCGCCAGCAGCACAGACGTGAATCCACCCTACGAGCAGTACTTC. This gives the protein CASSTDVNPPYEQYF.

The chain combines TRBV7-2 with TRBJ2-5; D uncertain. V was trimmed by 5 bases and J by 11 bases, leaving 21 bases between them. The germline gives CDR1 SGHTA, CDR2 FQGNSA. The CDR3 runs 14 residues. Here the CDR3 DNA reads TGTGCCAGCAGCCCCGTATCTTGTTGCGGTGAGCAGTACTTC. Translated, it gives CASSPVSCCGEQYF.

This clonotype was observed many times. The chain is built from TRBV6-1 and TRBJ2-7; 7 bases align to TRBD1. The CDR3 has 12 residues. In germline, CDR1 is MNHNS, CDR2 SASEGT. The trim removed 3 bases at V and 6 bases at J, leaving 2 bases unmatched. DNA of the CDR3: TGTGCCAGCAGTGACTACAGGGGCGAGCAGTACTTC. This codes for CASSDYRGEQYF.

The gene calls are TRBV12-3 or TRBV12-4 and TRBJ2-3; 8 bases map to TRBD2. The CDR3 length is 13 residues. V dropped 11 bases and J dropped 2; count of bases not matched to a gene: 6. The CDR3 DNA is TGTGCCTCAGGGCGGGAGGTCACAGATACGCAGTATTTT. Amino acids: CASGREVTDTQYF.

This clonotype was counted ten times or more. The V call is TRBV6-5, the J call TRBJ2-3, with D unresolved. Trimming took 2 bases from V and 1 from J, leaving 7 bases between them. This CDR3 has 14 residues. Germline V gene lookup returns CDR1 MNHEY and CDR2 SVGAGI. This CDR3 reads CASSYRKGTDTQYF. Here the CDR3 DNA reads TGTGCCAGCAGTTACAGAAAAGGCACAGATACGCAGTATTTT.

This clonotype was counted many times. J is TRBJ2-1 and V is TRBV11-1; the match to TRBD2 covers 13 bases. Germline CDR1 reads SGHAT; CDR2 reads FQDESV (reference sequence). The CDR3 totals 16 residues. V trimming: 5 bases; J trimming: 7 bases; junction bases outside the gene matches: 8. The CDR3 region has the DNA TGTGCCAGCAGCAAACTAGCGGGGGGGAGGGGGAATGAGCAGTTCTTC. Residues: CASSKLAGGRGNEQFF.

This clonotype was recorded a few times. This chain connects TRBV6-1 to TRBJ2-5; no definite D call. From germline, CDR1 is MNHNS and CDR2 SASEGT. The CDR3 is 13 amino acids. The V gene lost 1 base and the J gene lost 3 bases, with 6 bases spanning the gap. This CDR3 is CASSEGREETQYF. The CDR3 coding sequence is TGTGCCAGCAGTGAAGGAAGGGAAGAGACCCAGTACTTC.

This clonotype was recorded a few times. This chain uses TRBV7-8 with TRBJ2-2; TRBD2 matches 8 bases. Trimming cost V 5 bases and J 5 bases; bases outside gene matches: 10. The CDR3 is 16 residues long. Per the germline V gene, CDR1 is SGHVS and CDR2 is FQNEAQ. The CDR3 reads CASSHGGDSMTGELFF. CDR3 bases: TGTGCCAGCAGCCACGGGGGGGACTCAATGACCGGGGAGCTGTTTTTT.

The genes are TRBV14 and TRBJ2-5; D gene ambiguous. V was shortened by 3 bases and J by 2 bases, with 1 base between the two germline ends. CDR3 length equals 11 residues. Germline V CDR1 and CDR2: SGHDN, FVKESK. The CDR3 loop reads CASSHQETQYF. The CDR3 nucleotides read TGTGCCAGCAGCCATCAAGAGACCCAGTACTTC.

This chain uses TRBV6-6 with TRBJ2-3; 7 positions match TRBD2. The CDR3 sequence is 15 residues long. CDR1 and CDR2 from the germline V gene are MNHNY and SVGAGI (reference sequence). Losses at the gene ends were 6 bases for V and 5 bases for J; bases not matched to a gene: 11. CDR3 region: CASSLAESQVDTQYF. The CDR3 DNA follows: TGTGCCAGCAGCCTAGCGGAGTCGCAGGTAGATACGCAGTATTTT.

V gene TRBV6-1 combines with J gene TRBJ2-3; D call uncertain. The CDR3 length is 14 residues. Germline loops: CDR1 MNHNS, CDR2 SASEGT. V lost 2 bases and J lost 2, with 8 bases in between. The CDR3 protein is CASSERIHTDTQYF. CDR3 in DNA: TGTGCCAGCAGTGAAAGGATACACACAGATACGCAGTATTTT.

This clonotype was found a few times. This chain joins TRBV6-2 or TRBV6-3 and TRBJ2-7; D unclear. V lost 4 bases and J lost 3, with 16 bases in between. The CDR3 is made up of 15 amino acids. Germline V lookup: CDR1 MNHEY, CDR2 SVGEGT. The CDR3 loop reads CASSSRRKRIYEQYF. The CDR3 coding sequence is TGTGCCAGCAGTTCCCGACGTAAACGAATCTACGAGCAGTACTTC.

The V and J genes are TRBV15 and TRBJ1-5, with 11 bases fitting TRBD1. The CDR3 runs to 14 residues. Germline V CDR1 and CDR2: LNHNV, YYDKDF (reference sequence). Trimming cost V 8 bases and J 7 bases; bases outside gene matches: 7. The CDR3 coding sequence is TGTGCCACCTCCGAGGGACAGGGGGACCAGCCCCAGCATTTT. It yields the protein CATSEGQGDQPQHF.

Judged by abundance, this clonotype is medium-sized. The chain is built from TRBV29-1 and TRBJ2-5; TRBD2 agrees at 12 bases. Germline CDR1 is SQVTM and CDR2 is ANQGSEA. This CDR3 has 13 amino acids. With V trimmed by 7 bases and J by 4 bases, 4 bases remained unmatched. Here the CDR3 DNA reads TGCAGCGCATCGGGACTAGCGGGAGAGACCCAGTACTTC. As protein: CSASGLAGETQYF.